This T cell receptor beta chain stems from a study of vaccination and CD4 T cells after COVID-19. Overall study: Between diagnosis and the drawing of post-COVID samples lay a median around 110 days (range 35 to 161).

Treatment denoted: 10-day PBMC culture with coronavirus spike peptide pools or control peptides (ViraFEST assay). An Oncomine TCR Beta short-read assay was used to sequence the DNA from cultured CD4+ T cells. It was cultured CD4+ T cells from which genomic DNA was extracted. TCRdb re-called the PCR reads with MiXCR, one entry per CDR3 protein. In the table there are about 20,000 distinct CDR3 sequences, around half of which are singletons. The sample holds a few counts of this clonotype. The antigen remains unidentified. This CDR3 contains 15 residues. V lost 1 base, J lost 4 bases, and 11 bases lay in between. From germline, CDR1 is SGHVS and CDR2 FNYEAQ.

What was sequenced was CD4+ T cells from blood, cultured in vitro. J is TRBJ1-3 and V is TRBV7-6; D unclear. This sequence originates from a human donor who had recovered from COVID-19. CDR3 bases: TGTGCCAGCAGCTTAGAAAGGGCTGGGGGAAACACCATATATTTT. Translation: CASSLERAGGNTIYF. Full variable domain (remainder filled in from reference TRBV7-6 and TRBJ1-3): GAGVSQSPRYKVTKRGQDVALRCDPISGHVSLYWYRQALGQGPEFLTYFNYEAQQDKSGLPNDRFSAERPEGSISTLTIQRTEQRDSAMYRCASSLERAGGNTIYFGEGSWLTVV.